This T cell receptor (beta chain) stems from a study of T cells in narcolepsy. Study as a whole: Donors had narcolepsy type 1 or type 2, or were healthy controls. Study-level findings and limits: Same-patient CSF and blood CD4+ T cell clonotypes included HCRT-specific and TRIB2-specific autoreactive ones.

A word on this clone: Its antigen is not identified.

CDR1 is SNHLY and CDR2 is FYNNEI in the germline V gene. The CDR3 covers 14 residues. V was cut by 7 bases and J by 7 bases, with 19 bases left in between. Produced via immunoSEQ multiplex PCR; TCRdb's table is partial and in-frame only. The table lists some 32,000 clones, roughly 80% of them singletons, with approximately 1.1% in the top ten. This sequence was found in a human donor with narcolepsy. Material for sequencing was CD45RA- memory CD4+ T cells from PBMCs. The J gene is TRBJ2-5, the V gene TRBV2; D is perhaps TRBD2 (5 bases). CDR3 sequence: CASNRVPTGGTQYF. CDR3 DNA sequence: TGTGCCAGCAATAGGGTTCCCACCGGAGGGACCCAGTACTTC.